This paragraph covers one TCR beta chain sequence. Germline-derived CDR1 and CDR2 are SGDLS and YYNGEE. V was cut by 3 bases and J by 5 bases, with 11 bases left in between. The CDR3 totals 13 residues. These data are taken from a study of blood T cell repertoires in COVID-19. The data were produced by immunoSEQ multiplex PCR, yet TCRdb's version contains in-frame clones alone and is incomplete. The sample lists about 96,000 clones, around 90% occurring once. The Seattle site enrolled patients during active infection and followed them longitudinally. Material for sequencing was peripheral blood. This TCR came from a human donor with COVID-19, enrolled during active disease. The donor label of this sample is uncertain. V is TRBV9 and J is TRBJ1-2, with D possibly TRBD1 on 6 matching bases. The CDR3 loop is CASSEGDGYGYTF. The CDR3 region has the DNA TGTGCCAGCAGCGAGGGGGACGGGTATGGCTACACCTTC.